These T cell receptor beta chains were read from a single sample in a study of T cells after yellow fever vaccination. TCRdb re-analysed the 5' RACE reads in MiXCR, keeping a single row per CDR3 protein. This table holds about 400,000 distinct CDR3 sequences, 6.2% found once. The starting material was PBMCs, obtained 5 days after the yellow fever booster vaccination. The source is a man aged 25-45 years who received the YFV17D yellow fever vaccine. Both conserved end residues are part of each CDR3. D genes are given only for firm matches. Expanded clones are given a class, and other clones once, few, many or no size at all.

TRBV7-8	18	TRBJ2-3	many	TRBD2	TGTGCCAGCAGCCCGCTCGACTCAGGGCTAGCGGATACAGATACGCAGTATTTT	CASSPLDSGLADTDTQYF
TRBV30	15	TRBJ2-7	.	.	TGTGCCTGGAGTCCCTTGACCTCCCGGCACTACGAGCAGTACTTC	CAWSPLTSRHYEQYF
TRBV12-3/TRBV12-4	16	TRBJ2-2	many	TRBD2	TGTGCCAGCAGTTTAGGGCTAGCGGGAGTCACCGGGGAGCTGTTTTTT	CASSLGLAGVTGELFF
TRBV5-1	16	TRBJ2-5	many	TRBD1	TGCGCCAGCAGCTTGGAACCCGGGACAGGACAAGAGACCCAGTACTTC	CASSLEPGTGQETQYF
TRBV20-1	15	TRBJ2-1	few	TRBD2	TGCAGTGCCCACCCGTTGGGGACTAGTAGTATAGAGCAGTTCTTC	CSAHPLGTSSIEQFF
TRBV20-1	14	TRBJ2-5	many	TRBD1	TGCAGTGCTAGGGCAGACAGGGGCCAAGAGACCCAGTACTTC	CSARADRGQETQYF
TRBV6-1	16	TRBJ2-2	.	TRBD2	TGTGCCAGCAGTACCGTTGGCGGGAGGGCCGCCGGGGAGCTGTTTTTT	CASSTVGGRAAGELFF
TRBV9	12	TRBJ2-2	.	.	TGTGCCAGCAGCGTAGTTACCGGGGAGCTGTTTTTT	CASSVVTGELFF
TRBV7-2	15	TRBJ2-2	few	TRBD2	TGTGCCAGCAGCTTACTAGCGGGAGTCACCGGGGAGCTGTTTTTT	CASSLLAGVTGELFF
TRBV7-2	15	TRBJ2-5	many	TRBD2	TGTGCCAGCAGCCCCGTAGCGGGAGGGGTTCAGACCCAGTACTTC	CASSPVAGGVQTQYF
TRBV29-1	12	TRBJ1-2	many	.	TGCAGCGTTGAGAGGGGTGGCTATGGCTACACCTTC	CSVERGGYGYTF
TRBV4-1	16	TRBJ2-3	many	.	TGCGCCAGCAGCCAAGAAGCTAGCAGTTTCACAGATACGCAGTATTTT	CASSQEASSFTDTQYF
TRBV29-1	13	TRBJ2-5	many	.	TGCAGCGTTGGCCGAACACCCCAAGAGACCCAGTACTTC	CSVGRTPQETQYF
TRBV14	15	TRBJ2-2	many	.	TGTGCCAGCAGCCAAGATCCAGTCAGGACCGGGGAGCTGTTTTTT	CASSQDPVRTGELFF
TRBV27	10	TRBJ2-4	many	.	TGTGCCAGCGGAGGGGACATTCAGTACTTC	CASGGDIQYF
TRBV28	12	TRBJ1-5	few	.	TGTGCCAGCAGTTTAGGGTTAAAGCCCCAGCATTTT	CASSLGLKPQHF